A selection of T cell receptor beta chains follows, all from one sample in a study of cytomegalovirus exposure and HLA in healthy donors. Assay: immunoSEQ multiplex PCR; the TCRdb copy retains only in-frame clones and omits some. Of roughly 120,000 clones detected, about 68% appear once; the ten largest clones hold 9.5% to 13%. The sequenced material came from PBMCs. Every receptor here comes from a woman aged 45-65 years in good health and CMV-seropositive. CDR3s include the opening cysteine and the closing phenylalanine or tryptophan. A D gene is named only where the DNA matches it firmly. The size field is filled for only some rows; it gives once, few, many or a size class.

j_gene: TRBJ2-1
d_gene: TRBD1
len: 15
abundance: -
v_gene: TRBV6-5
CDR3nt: TGTGCCAGCAGCCCCGGGACAGGGGGCCACAATGAGCAGTTCTTC
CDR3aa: CASSPGTGGHNEQFF

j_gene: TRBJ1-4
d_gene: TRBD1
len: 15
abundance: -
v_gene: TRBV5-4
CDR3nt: TGTGCCAGCAGGCTGACAGGGGATACTAATGAAAAACTGTTTTTT
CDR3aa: CASRLTGDTNEKLFF

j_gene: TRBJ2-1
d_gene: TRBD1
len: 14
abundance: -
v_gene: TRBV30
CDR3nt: TGTGCCTGGAGTGTTGGACAGGACTACAATGAGCAGTTCTTC
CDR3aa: CAWSVGQDYNEQFF

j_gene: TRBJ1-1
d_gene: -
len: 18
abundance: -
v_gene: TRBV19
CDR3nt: TGTGCCAGTAGTATAGTGGATCCAGGGCTCATCTACCACACTGAAGCTTTCTTT
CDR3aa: CASSIVDPGLIYHTEAFF

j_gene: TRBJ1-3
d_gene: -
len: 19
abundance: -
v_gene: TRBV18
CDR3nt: TGTGCCAGCTCAAACCTTGGGCTGCCAGGGCTGAGCTCTGGAAACACCATATATTTT
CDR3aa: CASSNLGLPGLSSGNTIYF

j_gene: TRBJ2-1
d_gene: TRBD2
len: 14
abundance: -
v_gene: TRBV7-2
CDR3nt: TGTGCCAGCAGCTTAGCTCCAGCGGGAACAGAGCAGTTCTTC
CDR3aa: CASSLAPAGTEQFF

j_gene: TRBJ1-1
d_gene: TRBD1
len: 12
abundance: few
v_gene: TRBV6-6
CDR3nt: TGTGCCGAGGGACAGGGAAACACTGAAGCTTTCTTT
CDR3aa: CAEGQGNTEAFF

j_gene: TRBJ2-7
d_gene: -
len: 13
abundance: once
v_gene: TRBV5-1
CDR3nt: TGCGCCAGCAGCTCCGGGCAGGGGTACGAGCAGTACTTC
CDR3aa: CASSSGQGYEQYF

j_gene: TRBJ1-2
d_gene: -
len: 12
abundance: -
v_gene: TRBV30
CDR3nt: TGTGCCTGGAGTTACGGGTCTAATGGCTACACCTTC
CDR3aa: CAWSYGSNGYTF

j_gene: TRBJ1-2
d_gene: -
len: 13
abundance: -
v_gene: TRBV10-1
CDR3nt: TGCGCCAGCAGTGAAGAGTCGGGGGTAGGCTACACCTTC
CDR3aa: CASSEESGVGYTF

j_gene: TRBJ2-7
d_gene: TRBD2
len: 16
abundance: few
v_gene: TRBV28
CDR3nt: TGTGCCAGCAGGGCTGGGGGACTAGCGGGAACCTACGAGCAGTACTTC
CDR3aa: CASRAGGLAGTYEQYF

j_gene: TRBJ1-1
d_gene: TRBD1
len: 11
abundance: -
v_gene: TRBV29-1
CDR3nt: TGCAGCGTCCTGGACAGGGGGCTTGCTTTCTTT
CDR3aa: CSVLDRGLAFF

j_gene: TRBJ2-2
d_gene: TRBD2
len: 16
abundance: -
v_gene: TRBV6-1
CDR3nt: TGTGCCAGCAGTGCCGGGCTAGCGGGCCTCACCGGGGAGCTGTTTTTT
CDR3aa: CASSAGLAGLTGELFF

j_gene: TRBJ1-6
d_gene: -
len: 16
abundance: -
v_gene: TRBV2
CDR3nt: TGTGCCAGCAGGCCAAGCGGGAGCTCCTATAATTCACCCCTCCACTTT
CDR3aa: CASRPSGSSYNSPLHF

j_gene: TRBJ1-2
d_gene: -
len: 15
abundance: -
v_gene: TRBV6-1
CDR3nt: TGTGCCAGCAGTGAAGCGGTGTCAGGGGTTTACGGCTACACCTTC
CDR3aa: CASSEAVSGVYGYTF

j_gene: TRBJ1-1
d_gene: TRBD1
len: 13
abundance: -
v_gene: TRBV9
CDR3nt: TGTGCCAGCAGCGACAGGGGGAACACTGAAGCTTTCTTT
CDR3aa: CASSDRGNTEAFF

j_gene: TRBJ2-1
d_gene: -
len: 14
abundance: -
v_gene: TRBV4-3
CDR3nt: TGCGCCAGCAGCCAGGGCCGTCAGGGCCGGGAGCAGTTCTTC
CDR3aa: CASSQGRQGREQFF

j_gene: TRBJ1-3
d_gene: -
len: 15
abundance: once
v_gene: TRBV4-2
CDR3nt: TGTGCCAGCAGCCGAGTTACAGATACTGGAAACACCATATATTTT
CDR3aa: CASSRVTDTGNTIYF

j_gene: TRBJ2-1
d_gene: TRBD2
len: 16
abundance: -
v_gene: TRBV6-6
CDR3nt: TGTGCCAGCAGTCCCCTTAGCGGGGCCATCTACAATGAGCAGTTCTTC
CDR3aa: CASSPLSGAIYNEQFF

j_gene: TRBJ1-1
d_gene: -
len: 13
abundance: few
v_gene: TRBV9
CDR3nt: TGTGCCAGCAGCCTCGGCGGGTTTACTGAAGCTTTCTTT
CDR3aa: CASSLGGFTEAFF

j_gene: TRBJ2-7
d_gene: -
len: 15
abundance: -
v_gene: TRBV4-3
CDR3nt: TGCGCCAGCAGCCACGGAGACAGCTCATCCTACGAGCAGTACTTC
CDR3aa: CASSHGDSSSYEQYF

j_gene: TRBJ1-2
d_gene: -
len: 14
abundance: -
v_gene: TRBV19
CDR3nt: TGTGCCAGTCGGTTTTCGGGGACTAACTATGGCTACACCTTC
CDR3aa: CASRFSGTNYGYTF

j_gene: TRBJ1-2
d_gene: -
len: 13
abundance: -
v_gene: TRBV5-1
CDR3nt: TGCGCCAGCAGCTTGGTTCAGGGGTATGGCTACACCTTC
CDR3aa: CASSLVQGYGYTF

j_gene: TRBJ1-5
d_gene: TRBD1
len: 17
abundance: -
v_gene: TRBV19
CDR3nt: TGTGCCAGTAATATTCTACAGGGGGGTGGTAGCAATCAGCCCCAGCATTTT
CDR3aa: CASNILQGGGSNQPQHF

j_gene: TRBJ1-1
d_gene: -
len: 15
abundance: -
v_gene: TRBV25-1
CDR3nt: TGTGCCAGCAGTGAATCAGGCTTGCGGAACACTGAAGCTTTCTTT
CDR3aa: CASSESGLRNTEAFF

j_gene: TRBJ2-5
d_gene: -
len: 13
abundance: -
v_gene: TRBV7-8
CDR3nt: TGTGCCAGCAGCTCGGACAGTCAAGAGACCCAGTACTTC
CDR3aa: CASSSDSQETQYF

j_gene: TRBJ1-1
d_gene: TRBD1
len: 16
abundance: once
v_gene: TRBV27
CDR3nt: TGTGCCAGCAGTTTATCGGGACAGGGTCTGAACACTGAAGCTTTCTTT
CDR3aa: CASSLSGQGLNTEAFF

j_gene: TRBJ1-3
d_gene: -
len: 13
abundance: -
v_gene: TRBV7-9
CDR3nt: TGTGCCAGCAGCTTGTCCCTTGGAAACACCATATATTTT
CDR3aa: CASSLSLGNTIYF

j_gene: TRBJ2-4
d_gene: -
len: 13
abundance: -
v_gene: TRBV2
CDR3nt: TGTGCCAGCAGTGATATAGCCAAAAACATTCAGTACTTC
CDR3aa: CASSDIAKNIQYF

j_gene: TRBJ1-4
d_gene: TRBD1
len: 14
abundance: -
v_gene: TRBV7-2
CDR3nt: TGTGCCAGCAGCTTAGACAGGGGAAGTGAAAAACTGTTTTTT
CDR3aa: CASSLDRGSEKLFF

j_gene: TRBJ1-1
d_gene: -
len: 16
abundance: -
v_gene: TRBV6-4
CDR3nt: TGTGCCAGCAGCCAGGGTGTCAGGGCTGGGAACACTGAAGCCTTCTTT
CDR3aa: CASSQGVRAGNTEAFF

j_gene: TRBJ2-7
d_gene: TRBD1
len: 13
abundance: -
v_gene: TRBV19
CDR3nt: TGTGCCAGTAGTTTTCTTTCAGGGGGCGAGCAGTACTTC
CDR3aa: CASSFLSGGEQYF

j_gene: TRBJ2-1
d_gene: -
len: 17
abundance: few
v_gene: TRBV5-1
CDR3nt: TGCGCCAGCAGCTTGGGGGAGAGCGCCAGCTCCTACAATGAGCAGTTCTTC
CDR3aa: CASSLGESASSYNEQFF

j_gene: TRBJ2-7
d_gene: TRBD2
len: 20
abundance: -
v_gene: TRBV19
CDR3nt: TGTGCCAGTAGTACTCCCACCCGACTAGCGGGGGGGCCGGGGTCCTACGAGCAGTACTTC
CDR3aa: CASSTPTRLAGGPGSYEQYF

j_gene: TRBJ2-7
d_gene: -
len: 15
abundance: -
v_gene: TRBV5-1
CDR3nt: TGCGCCAGCAGCTTGGGAAACAGTGACCTCTACGAGCAGTACTTC
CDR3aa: CASSLGNSDLYEQYF

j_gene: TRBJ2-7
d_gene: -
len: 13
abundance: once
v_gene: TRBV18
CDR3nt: TGTGCCAGCTCACCAGAGTCCACCTACGAGCAGTACTTC
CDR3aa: CASSPESTYEQYF

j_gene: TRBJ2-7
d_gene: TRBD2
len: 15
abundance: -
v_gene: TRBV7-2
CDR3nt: TGTGCCAGCAGCTTAGATAGCGGGGGGAATTACGAGCAGTACTTC
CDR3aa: CASSLDSGGNYEQYF

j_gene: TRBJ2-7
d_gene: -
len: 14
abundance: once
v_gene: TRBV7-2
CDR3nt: TGTGCCAGCAGCTTAGCGGCAGGGAACTACGAGCAGTACTTC
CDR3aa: CASSLAAGNYEQYF

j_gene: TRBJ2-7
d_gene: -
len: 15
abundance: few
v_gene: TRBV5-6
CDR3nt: TGTGCCAGCAGCTTAGAGGGTCGAAGTGCCTACGAGCAGTACTTC
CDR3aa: CASSLEGRSAYEQYF

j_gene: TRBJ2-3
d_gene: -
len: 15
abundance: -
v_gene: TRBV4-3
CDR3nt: TGCGCCAGCAGCCCTAGTCAGGGACACACAGATACGCAGTATTTT
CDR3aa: CASSPSQGHTDTQYF

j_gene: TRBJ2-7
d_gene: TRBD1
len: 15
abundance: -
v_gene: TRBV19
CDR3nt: TGTGCCAGTAGCCCCGGGACAGGGGCCTCCTACGAGCAGTACTTC
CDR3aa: CASSPGTGASYEQYF

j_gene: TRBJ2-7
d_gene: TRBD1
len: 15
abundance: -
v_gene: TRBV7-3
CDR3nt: TGTGCCAGCAGCTTGACCGGGACAGGCACCAACGAGCAGTACTTC
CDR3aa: CASSLTGTGTNEQYF

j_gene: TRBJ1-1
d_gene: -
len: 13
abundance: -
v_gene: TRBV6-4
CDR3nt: TGTGCCAGCAGGGATCAGGGGAACACTGAAGCTTTCTTT
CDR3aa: CASRDQGNTEAFF

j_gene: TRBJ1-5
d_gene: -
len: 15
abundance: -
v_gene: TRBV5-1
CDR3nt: TGCGCCAGCAGCTTAACAGGTTATGGCAATCAGCCCCAGCATTTT
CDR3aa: CASSLTGYGNQPQHF

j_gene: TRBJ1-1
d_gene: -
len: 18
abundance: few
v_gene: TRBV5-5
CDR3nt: TGTGCCAGCAGCTTGAGAGAGGCAGGGGCCACAATGTACACTGAAGCTTTCTTT
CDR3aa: CASSLREAGATMYTEAFF

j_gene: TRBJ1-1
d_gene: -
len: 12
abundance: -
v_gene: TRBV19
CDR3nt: TGTGCCAGTAGTGCCTCGACAGTTGGAGCTTTCTTT
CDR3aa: CASSASTVGAFF

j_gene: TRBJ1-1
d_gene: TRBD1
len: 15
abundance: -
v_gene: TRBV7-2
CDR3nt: TGTGCCAGCAGCCGAGAGGGACAGACGAACACTGAAGCTTTCTTT
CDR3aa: CASSREGQTNTEAFF